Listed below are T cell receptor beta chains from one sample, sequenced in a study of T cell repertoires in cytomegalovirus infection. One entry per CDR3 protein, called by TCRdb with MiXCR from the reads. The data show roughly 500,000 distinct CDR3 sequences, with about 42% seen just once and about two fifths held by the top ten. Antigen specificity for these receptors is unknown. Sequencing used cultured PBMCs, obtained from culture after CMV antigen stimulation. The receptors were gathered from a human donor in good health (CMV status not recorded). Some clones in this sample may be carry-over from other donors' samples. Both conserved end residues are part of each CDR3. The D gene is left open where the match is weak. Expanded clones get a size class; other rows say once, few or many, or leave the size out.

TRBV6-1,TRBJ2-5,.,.,CASSEQRHERETQYF,TGTGCCAGCAGTGAACAGAGACACGAGAGGGAGACCCAGTACTTC
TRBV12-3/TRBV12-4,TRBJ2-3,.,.,CASSPLSGPQRDTQYF,TGTGCCAGCAGTCCTCTTAGCGGCCCGCAGAGAGATACGCAGTATTTT
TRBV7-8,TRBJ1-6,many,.,CASSLTRAGPYNSPLHF,TGTGCCAGCAGCTTAACTAGAGCAGGGCCCTATAATTCACCCCTCCACTTT
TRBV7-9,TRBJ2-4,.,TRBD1,CASSPGTAVNIQYF,TGTGCCAGCAGCCCCGGGACAGCGGTGAACATTCAGTACTTC
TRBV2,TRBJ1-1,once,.,CASTSWGGTEAFF,TGTGCCAGCACCTCATGGGGTGGCACTGAAGCTTTCTTT
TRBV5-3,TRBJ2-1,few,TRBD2,CASSGAVAYNEQFF,TGTGCCAGCAGCGGGGCGGTTGCCTACAATGAGCAGTTCTTC
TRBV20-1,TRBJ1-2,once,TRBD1,CSATMGQFYGYTF,TGCAGTGCTACCATGGGACAGTTCTATGGCTACACCTTC
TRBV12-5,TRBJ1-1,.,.,CASGLVWGMNTEAFF,TGTGCTAGTGGTTTGGTATGGGGGATGAACACTGAAGCTTTCTTT
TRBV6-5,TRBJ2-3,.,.,CASSYRPRADTQYF,TGTGCCAGCAGTTATAGACCCCGGGCAGATACGCAGTATTTT
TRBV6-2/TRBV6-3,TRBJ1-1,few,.,CATYWTVNTEAFF,TGTGCCACCTACTGGACGGTCAACACTGAAGCTTTCTTT
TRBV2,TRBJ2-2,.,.,CASSLFSSDRKWAPGELFF,TGTGCCAGCAGTCTCTTTTCTTCGGACCGAAAGTGGGCCCCCGGGGAGCTGTTTTTT
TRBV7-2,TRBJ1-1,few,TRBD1,CASSFLDRLNTEAFF,TGTGCCAGCAGCTTCTTGGACAGGTTGAACACTGAAGCTTTCTTT
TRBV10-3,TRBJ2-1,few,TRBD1,CAISDVKTGGYNEQFF,TGTGCCATCAGTGATGTCAAGACAGGGGGGTACAATGAGCAGTTCTTC
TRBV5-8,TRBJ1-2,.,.,CASTSMGANYGYTF,TGTGCCAGCACCTCGATGGGGGCTAACTATGGCTACACCTTC
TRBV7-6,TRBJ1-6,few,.,CASSLYGTQSFSPLHF,TGTGCCAGCAGCTTGTACGGGACACAAAGCTTTTCACCCCTCCACTTT
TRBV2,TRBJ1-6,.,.,CASIRQDYYNSPLHF,TGTGCCAGCATTCGACAGGATTATTATAATTCACCCCTCCACTTT
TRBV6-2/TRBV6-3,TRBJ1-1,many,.,CASISTVGFTEAFF,TGTGCCAGCATCTCAACTGTGGGGTTCACTGAAGCTTTCTTT
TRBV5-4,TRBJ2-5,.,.,CASSFTGQETQYF,TGTGCCAGCAGCTTTACAGGGCAGGAGACCCAGTACTTC
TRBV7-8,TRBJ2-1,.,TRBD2,CASSPSTGLAVYNEQFF,TGTGCCAGCAGCCCCAGTACCGGACTAGCGGTTTACAATGAGCAGTTCTTC
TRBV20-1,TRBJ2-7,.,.,CSASAGRGEQYF,TGCAGTGCTAGTGCCGGGAGAGGGGAGCAGTACTTC
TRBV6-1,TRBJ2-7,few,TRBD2,CASGRMEPGGVTYEQYF,TGTGCCAGCGGACGGATGGAACCGGGGGGGGTCACCTACGAGCAGTACTTC
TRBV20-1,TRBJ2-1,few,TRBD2,CSARDRTSGTAKYYDEQFF,TGCAGTGCTAGAGACCGGACTAGCGGGACCGCTAAGTATTACGATGAGCAGTTCTTC
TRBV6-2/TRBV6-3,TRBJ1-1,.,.,CASNHGPNTEAFF,TGTGCCAGCAACCATGGGCCAAACACTGAAGCTTTCTTT
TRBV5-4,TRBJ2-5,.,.,CASKPGVAEETQYF,TGTGCCAGCAAACCAGGGGTCGCGGAGGAGACCCAGTACTTC
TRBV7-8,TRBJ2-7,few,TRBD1,CASSYLRSLGQGAYEQYF,TGTGCCAGCAGTTACCTCCGAAGTCTAGGACAGGGCGCCTACGAGCAGTACTTC
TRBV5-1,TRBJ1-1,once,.,CASSLVGFGTEAFF,TGCGCCAGCAGCTTGGTAGGCTTCGGCACTGAAGCTTTCTTT
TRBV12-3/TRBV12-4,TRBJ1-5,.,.,CASSLGSVQPQHF,TGTGCCAGCAGTTTAGGTTCGGTTCAGCCCCAGCATTTT
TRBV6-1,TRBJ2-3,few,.,CASSESRPEGPDTQYF,TGTGCCAGCAGTGAAAGTCGCCCGGAGGGGCCAGATACGCAGTATTTT
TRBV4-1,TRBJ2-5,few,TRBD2,CASTSGGALLQETQYF,TGCGCCAGCACTAGCGGGGGGGCTTTACTCCAAGAGACCCAGTACTTC
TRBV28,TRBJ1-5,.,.,CASSNRGYGQPQHF,TGTGCCAGCAGTAATAGGGGGTATGGTCAGCCCCAGCATTTT
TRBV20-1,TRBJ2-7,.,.,CSALKVSSYEQYF,TGCAGTGCTCTTAAAGTTAGCTCCTACGAGCAGTACTTC
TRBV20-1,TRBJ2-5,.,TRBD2,CSAPGGATRETQYF,TGCAGTGCGCCGGGGGGAGCAACGAGAGAGACCCAGTACTTC
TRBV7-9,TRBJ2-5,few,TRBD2,CASSFWREAQETQYF,TGTGCCAGCAGCTTTTGGCGGGAGGCCCAAGAGACCCAGTACTTC
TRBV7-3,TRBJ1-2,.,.,CASSLAPDRTIYGYTF,TGTGCCAGCAGCTTAGCCCCAGACAGGACCATCTATGGCTACACCTTC
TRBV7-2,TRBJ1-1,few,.,CASSWLAGNTEAFF,TGTGCCAGCAGCTGGTTGGCAGGGAACACTGAAGCTTTCTTT
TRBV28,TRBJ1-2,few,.,CASGGVRNYGYTF,TGTGCCAGTGGCGGGGTCAGGAACTATGGCTACACCTTC
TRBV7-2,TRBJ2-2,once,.,CASRATSYGGELFF,TGTGCCAGCAGGGCTACTAGCTACGGCGGGGAGCTGTTTTTT
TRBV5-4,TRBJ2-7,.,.,CASSLGTNREQYF,TGTGCCAGCAGCTTGGGGACTAATCGCGAGCAGTACTTC
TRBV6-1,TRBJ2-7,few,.,CASSGDPYEQYF,TGTGCCAGCAGTGGTGACCCCTACGAGCAGTACTTC
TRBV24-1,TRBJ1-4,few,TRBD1,CATSDPGQGSNEKLFF,TGTGCCACCAGTGACCCCGGACAGGGCTCTAATGAAAAACTGTTTTTT
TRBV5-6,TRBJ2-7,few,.,CASSGGLAHSYEQYF,TGTGCCAGCAGCGGGGGACTCGCCCACTCCTACGAGCAGTACTTC
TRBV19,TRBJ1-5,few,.,CASSSDVLNQPQHF,TGTGCCAGTAGTAGCGATGTGCTGAATCAGCCCCAGCATTTT
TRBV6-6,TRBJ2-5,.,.,CASRENRETQYF,TGTGCCAGCAGGGAGAACCGGGAGACCCAGTACTTC
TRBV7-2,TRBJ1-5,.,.,CASSPERVLSQPQHF,TGTGCCAGCAGCCCGGAGAGGGTTCTCAGTCAGCCCCAGCATTTT